This entry lists 5 T cell receptor beta chains sequenced from one sample in a study of shared clonotypes between healthy human individuals. Assay: immunoSEQ multiplex PCR; the TCRdb copy retains only in-frame clones and omits some. The table includes approximately 470,000 clones, around four fifths detected once. The specimen sequenced was PBMCs. Source of these receptors: a middle-aged woman in good health. Some clones in this sample may be carry-over from other donors' samples.

The chain recombines TRBV6-6 with TRBJ1-5; weak D call: TRBD1 (5 bases). V was trimmed by 8 bases and J by 4 bases, leaving 18 bases between them. The CDR3 extends over 15 amino acids. Per the germline V gene, CDR1 is MNHNY and CDR2 is SVGAGI (reference sequence). In nucleotides, the CDR3 is TGTGCCAGCGCATTCTTGGGGGAGCTGAATCAGCCCCAGCATTTT. Protein: CASAFLGELNQPQHF.

V and J are TRBV2 and TRBJ1-6; D is undetermined. V dropped 6 bases and J dropped 7 bases, with 7 bases sitting between them. Germline V gene data show CDR1 as SNHLY and CDR2 as FYNNEI. The CDR3 spans 12 residues. The CDR3 DNA reads as TGTGCCAGCAGAGCCTTGAATTCACCCCTCCACTTT. Residues: CASRALNSPLHF.

The rearrangement links TRBV4-2 to TRBJ1-4; the D gene is possibly TRBD1 (6 bases). This CDR3 comprises 17 residues. The germline V and J ends were trimmed by 1 base and 8 bases, with 20 bases remaining between them. Germline assignment: CDR1 LGHNA and CDR2 YNFKEQ. CDR3 protein: CASSQVSTGSGGEKLFF. CDR3 in DNA: TGTGCCAGCAGCCAAGTTAGTACAGGGTCTGGGGGAGAAAAACTGTTTTTT.

The V gene is TRBV29-1, the J gene TRBJ1-1; 7 nucleotides line up with TRBD1. V lost 6 bases to trimming and J lost 3 bases; unmatched junction nucleotides: 10. This CDR3 region has 14 residues. The V gene's germline CDR1 is SQVTM and CDR2 ANQGSEA. CDR3 in amino acids: CSVTLTQGDTEAFF. In nucleotides, the CDR3 is TGCAGCGTAACCCTAACCCAGGGGGACACTGAAGCTTTCTTT.

The gene calls are TRBV11-2 and TRBJ1-2; TRBD1 might be the D (6 bases). The CDR3 runs to 14 residues. Germline lookup yields CDR1 SGHAT and CDR2 FQNNGV. V lost 0 bases to trimming and J lost 4 bases, with 9 bases between them. DNA of the CDR3: TGTGCCAGCAGCTTAGAAGACAGGATCTATGGCTACACCTTC. This sequence encodes CASSLEDRIYGYTF.